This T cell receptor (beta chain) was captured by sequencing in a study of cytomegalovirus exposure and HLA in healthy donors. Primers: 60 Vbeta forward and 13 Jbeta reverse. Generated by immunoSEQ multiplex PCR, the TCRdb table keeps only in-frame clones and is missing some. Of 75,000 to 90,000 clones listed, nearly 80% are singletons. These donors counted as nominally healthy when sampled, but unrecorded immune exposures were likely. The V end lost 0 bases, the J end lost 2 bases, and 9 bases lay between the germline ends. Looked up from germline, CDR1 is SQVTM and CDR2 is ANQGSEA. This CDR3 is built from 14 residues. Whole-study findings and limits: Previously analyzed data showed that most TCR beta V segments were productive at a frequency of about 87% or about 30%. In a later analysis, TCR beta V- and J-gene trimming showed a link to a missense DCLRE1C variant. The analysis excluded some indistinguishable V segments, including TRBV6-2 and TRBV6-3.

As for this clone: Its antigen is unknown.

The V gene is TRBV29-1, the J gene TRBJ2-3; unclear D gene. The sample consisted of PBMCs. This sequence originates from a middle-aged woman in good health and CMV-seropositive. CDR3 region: CSVEDRVNTDTQYF. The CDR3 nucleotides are TGCAGCGTTGAAGATCGGGTAAACACAGATACGCAGTATTTT.